Detailed here is one TCR beta chain. No antigen is known for it. Germline lookup yields CDR1 LNHDA and CDR2 SQIVND (reference sequence). The CDR3 contains 13 residues. V lost 10 bases and J lost 2, with 12 bases in between. Treatment indicated: approximately 10-day PBMC culture with coronavirus spike peptide pools or control peptides (ViraFEST assay). The Oncomine TCR Beta short-read assay sequenced DNA from cultured CD4+ T cells. TCRdb reanalysed the PCR reads using MiXCR and keeps one entry per CDR3 protein. The table lists 10,000 to 15,000 distinct CDR3 sequences, 56% of them singletons, with 15% in the top ten. The sample is drawn from a study of vaccination and CD4 T cells after COVID-19. The overall study: The post-COVID samples were taken a median about 100 days after diagnosis, anywhere from 35 to 161. SARS-CoV-2, HCoV-NL63, HCoV-OC43 and HCoV-229E supplied the overlapping spike peptides used to stimulate cells.

Study findings and constraints: Median SARS-CoV-2-reactive clonotype numbers went up from around 20 to 38, but not significantly.

V gene TRBV19 combines with J gene TRBJ1-3, with a tentative D call TRBD1 (6 bases). This receptor was obtained from a human donor who had recovered from COVID-19. The specimen sequenced was CD4+ T cells from blood, cultured in vitro. DNA for the CDR3: TGTGCCACACAACAGGGTCCTGGAAACACCATATATTTT. This gives the protein CATQQGPGNTIYF.